These 5 T cell receptor beta chains came from one sample sequenced in a study of cytomegalovirus exposure and HLA in healthy donors. 60 Vbeta and 13 Jbeta primers were used in PCR. Using immunoSEQ multiplex PCR, the repertoire was profiled, and TCRdb retains in-frame clones only, with some absent. The top ten clones hold 9.5% to 12% of a sample with roughly 70,000 clones, 74% of them seen once. The source material was PBMCs. These receptors came from a human donor in good health.

The J gene is TRBJ2-3, the V gene TRBV4-2; a weak D match, TRBD2 (6 bases). Deletions cut 5 bases from V and 1 base from J, with 7 bases between. Germline V gene sequence: CDR1 LGHNA, CDR2 YNFKEQ. The CDR3 is 13 residues long. CDR3 residues: CASSRRGTDTQYF. In nucleotides, the CDR3 is TGTGCCAGCAGCAGGAGGGGCACAGATACGCAGTATTTT.

V and J are TRBV9 and TRBJ2-7, with 8 bases matching TRBD2. CDR3 length: 14 amino acids. V was clipped by 4 bases and J by 2 bases; unmatched bases: 5. CDR1 and CDR2 (germline): SGDLS, YYNGEE. The CDR3, as DNA: TGTGCCAGCAGCTCCGGGACTAGGACCTACGAGCAGTACTTC. Amino acids: CASSSGTRTYEQYF.

The DNA for the CDR3 is TGTGCCACCAGCAGAGGTGTTGAGTCTGGGGCCAACGTCCTGACTTTC. Translation gives CATSRGVESGANVLTF. The V and J genes are TRBV15 and TRBJ2-6, with D unclear. The V and J ends lost 1 base and 1 base respectively, with 8 bases between them. CDR1 LNHNV and CDR2 YYDKDF come from the germline V gene (reference sequence). The CDR3 runs 16 residues.

This clone was seen only a few times. V gene TRBV30 combines with J gene TRBJ1-1; D is perhaps TRBD1 (5 bases). Trimming shortened V by 4 bases and J by 7 bases, and 13 bases separated the two germline ends. The germline CDR1 and CDR2 sequences are GTSNPN and SVGIG (reference sequence). This CDR3 has 12 amino acids. The CDR3 DNA sequence: TGTGCCTGGAATCGTAGACAGTTTGAAGCTTTCTTT. Translated, it gives CAWNRRQFEAFF.

This clone was detected a few times. The rearrangement uses TRBV7-6 and TRBJ2-1; tentative D call: TRBD2 (7 bases). Germline V gives CDR1 SGHVS, CDR2 FNYEAQ. V lost 1 base and J lost 10, with 20 bases in between. CDR3 size: 16 residues. CDR3 sequence: CASSLGGAGASREQFF. DNA for the CDR3: TGTGCCAGCAGCTTAGGGGGGGCGGGAGCCTCTCGGGAGCAGTTCTTC.